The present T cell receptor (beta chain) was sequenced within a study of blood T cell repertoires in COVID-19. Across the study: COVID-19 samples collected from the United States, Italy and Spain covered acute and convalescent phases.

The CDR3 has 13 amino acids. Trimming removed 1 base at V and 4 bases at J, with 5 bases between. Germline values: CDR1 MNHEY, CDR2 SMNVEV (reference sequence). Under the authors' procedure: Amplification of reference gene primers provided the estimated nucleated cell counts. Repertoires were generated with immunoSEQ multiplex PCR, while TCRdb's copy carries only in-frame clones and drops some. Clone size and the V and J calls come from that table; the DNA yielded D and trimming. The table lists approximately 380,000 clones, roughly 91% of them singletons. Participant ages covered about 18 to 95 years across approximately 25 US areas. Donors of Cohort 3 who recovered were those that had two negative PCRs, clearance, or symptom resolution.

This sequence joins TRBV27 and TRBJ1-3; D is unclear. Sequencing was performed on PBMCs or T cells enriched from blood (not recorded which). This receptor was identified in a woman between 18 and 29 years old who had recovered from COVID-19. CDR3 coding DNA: TGTGCCAGCAGTTTATGGCAGGGAAACACCATATATTTT. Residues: CASSLWQGNTIYF.